A selection of T cell receptor beta chains follows, all from one sample in a study of cytomegalovirus exposure and HLA in healthy donors. Clones were read by immunoSEQ multiplex PCR, and TCRdb kept only the in-frame ones, dropping some. The sample contains 140,000 to 150,000 clones, 75% of which appear only once. The specimen sequenced was PBMCs. The source of these receptors is a young man in good health and CMV-seronegative. CDR3s include the opening cysteine and the closing phenylalanine or tryptophan. D genes are given only for firm matches. Expanded clones get a size class; other rows say once, few or many, or leave the size out.

clone_size d_call j_call v_call cdr3_nt cdr3_aa
NA TRBD1 TRBJ1-4 TRBV6-5 TGTGCCAGCAGTCTCGACAGGGACGGTGAAAAACTGTTTTTT CASSLDRDGEKLFF
few TRBD1 TRBJ2-7 TRBV18 TGTGCCAGCTCGTTAGGGACAGTGAACTACGAGCAGTACTTC CASSLGTVNYEQYF
NA NA TRBJ2-3 TRBV5-1 TGCGCCAGCAGCTCCACCGAATTAACAGGCGCGCAGTATTTT CASSSTELTGAQYF
NA NA TRBJ2-1 TRBV28 TGTGCCAGCAGTTTCTCCAGGGATGAGCAGTTCTTC CASSFSRDEQFF
NA TRBD2 TRBJ2-5 TRBV7-7 TGTGCCAGCAGCCAAGGGACTAGCGAAGGTGGGACCCAGTACTTC CASSQGTSEGGTQYF
NA NA TRBJ1-1 TRBV19 TGTGCCAGTTCATCAGGGCGCACTGAAGCTTTCTTT CASSSGRTEAFF
NA NA TRBJ1-1 TRBV11-3 TGTGCCAGCAGCTTCGGTCGCACTGAAGCTTTCTTT CASSFGRTEAFF
few TRBD1 TRBJ1-2 TRBV6-1 TGTGCCAGCAGTGATTGGACAGGGGGCGCGAATGGCTACACCTTC CASSDWTGGANGYTF
NA TRBD2 TRBJ2-4 TRBV18 TGTGCCAGCTCACAACAGACTAGCGGGACTGGAAACATTCAGTACTTC CASSQQTSGTGNIQYF
NA NA TRBJ1-4 TRBV7-9 TGTGCCAGCAGCGACGGGGGAAACGAAAAACTGTTTTTT CASSDGGNEKLFF
NA TRBD1 TRBJ1-5 TRBV28 TGTGCCAGCGAGGAGACAGGGCCCCAACCCCAGCATTTT CASEETGPQPQHF
NA TRBD2 TRBJ2-2 TRBV25-1 TGTGCCAGCAGTGAAGCATTAGCGGGAGCGGGGGAGCTGTTTTTT CASSEALAGAGELFF
NA NA TRBJ1-6 TRBV6-1 TGTGCCAGCAGGAACGGTTTGGCCTATAATTCACCCCTCCACTTT CASRNGLAYNSPLHF
NA TRBD2 TRBJ2-5 TRBV4-1 TGCGCCAGCAGCGACACTAGCGGTGGGGAGACCCAGTACTTC CASSDTSGGETQYF
NA TRBD2 TRBJ2-5 TRBV4-2 TGTGCCAGCAGCCAAGATTTGAGCGGGGGGGCAGAGACCCAGTACTTC CASSQDLSGGAETQYF
NA TRBD1 TRBJ1-1 TRBV2 TGTGCCAGCATGAAAGGTTCAGGGGGCACTGAAGCTTTCTTT CASMKGSGGTEAFF
once TRBD1 TRBJ1-6 TRBV19 TGTGCCAGTAGTAGACAGGGGGGTTCACCCCTCCACTTT CASSRQGGSPLHF
NA TRBD2 TRBJ2-1 TRBV5-1 TGCGCCAGCAGCGTAACTTCCGGGACTACCTACAATGAGCAGTTCTTC CASSVTSGTTYNEQFF
few TRBD1 TRBJ2-7 TRBV13 TGTGCCAGCAGCCCAATACAGGGGACAAGCTCCTACGAGCAGTACTTC CASSPIQGTSSYEQYF
NA NA TRBJ1-4 TRBV11-2 TGTGCCAGCAGCTTCGGGGGGCGCATCCCCGAAAAACTGTTTTTT CASSFGGRIPEKLFF
NA TRBD1 TRBJ1-2 TRBV5-1 TGCGCCAGCAGTGAGACAGGGCTCTATGGCTACACCTTC CASSETGLYGYTF
NA TRBD2 TRBJ2-2 TRBV30 TGTGCCTGGAGTGGGGGGGCTAGCGGGAGTTTGAACACCGGGGAGCTGTTTTTT CAWSGGASGSLNTGELFF
NA NA TRBJ2-7 TRBV9 TGTGCCAGCAGCGTAGTCGGGTCTATGACGAGCGAGCAGTACTTC CASSVVGSMTSEQYF
NA NA TRBJ2-6 TRBV29-1 TGCAGAGATCGAGGGGGTCCTGGGGCCAACGGCCTGACTTTC CRDRGGPGANGLTF
NA NA TRBJ2-3 TRBV5-4 TGTGCCAGCAGTCACTACGGCGGGACCTTCACAGATACGCAGTATTTT CASSHYGGTFTDTQYF
few NA TRBJ1-4 TRBV4-1 TGCGCCAGCAGCCAAGGGGCAACTAGGAATGAAAAACTGTTTTTT CASSQGATRNEKLFF
NA TRBD1 TRBJ1-2 TRBV6-6 TGTGCCAGCAGTTGGTCGACAGGGCATTATGGCTACACCTTC CASSWSTGHYGYTF
NA TRBD1 TRBJ1-6 TRBV5-4 TGTGCCAGCAGCGTGGACAGGGTAAATTCACCCCTCCACTTT CASSVDRVNSPLHF
NA NA TRBJ1-2 TRBV28 TGTGCCAGCAGTTTGATCAGGGAAGGCTACACCTTC CASSLIREGYTF
NA NA TRBJ2-6 TRBV2 TGTGCCAGCAGGGCCCTCAGGGGACCCGCCTCTGGGGCCAACGTCCTGACTTTC CASRALRGPASGANVLTF
NA TRBD2 TRBJ2-3 TRBV11-3 TGTGCCAGCAGCTTAGGCGCGGGGGGGACCGATACGCAGTATTTT CASSLGAGGTDTQYF
NA TRBD2 TRBJ2-7 TRBV28 TGTGCCAGCATTGCTAGCGGGAGAGCCTACGAGCAGTACTTC CASIASGRAYEQYF
NA NA TRBJ1-2 TRBV6-5 TGTGCCACCCTAGGAGGGGCGGATGGCTACACCTTC CATLGGADGYTF
once NA TRBJ2-1 TRBV28 TGTGCCAGCCGCCCAGGGGCGGAAAATGAGCAGTTCTTC CASRPGAENEQFF
NA NA TRBJ1-1 TRBV5-4 TGTGCCAGCAGCTTCCCGGGGAACACTGAAGCTTTCTTT CASSFPGNTEAFF
NA NA TRBJ1-5 TRBV6-5 TGTGCCAGCAGTTTTTCGAGCAATCAGCCCCAGCATTTT CASSFSSNQPQHF
NA NA TRBJ2-7 TRBV21-1 TGTGCCAGCAGCAAGGGCAACGAGCAGTACTTC CASSKGNEQYF
once NA TRBJ1-1 TRBV19 TGTGCCAGTAGTAGGACTGTGAACACTGAAGCTTTCTTT CASSRTVNTEAFF
NA NA TRBJ2-3 TRBV30 TGTGCCTGGAGTCCAGGGCTTCCCCTCCATACGCAGTATTTT CAWSPGLPLHTQYF
NA NA TRBJ2-2 TRBV29-1 TGCAGCGTCGCCGGTGTGAACACCGGGGAGCTGTTTTTT CSVAGVNTGELFF
NA TRBD1 TRBJ1-2 TRBV27 TGTGCCAGCAGTCCAAGGACAGGGGGCGCGATGAGCTATGGCTACACCTTC CASSPRTGGAMSYGYTF
NA NA TRBJ1-6 TRBV4-1 TGCGCCAGCAGCCAAGTTCAGAGGCGGAGAGATAATTCACCCCTCCACTTT CASSQVQRRRDNSPLHF
NA TRBD1 TRBJ1-1 TRBV11-2 TGTGCCAGCAGCACGTCAGGGGGGGCTTTCTTT CASSTSGGAFF
NA TRBD2 TRBJ2-2 TRBV30 TGTGCCTGGCCGCGGGACTACCAAACCGGGGAGCTGTTTTTT CAWPRDYQTGELFF
NA NA TRBJ1-2 TRBV5-1 TGCGCCAGCAGCCTTGATCCTGAGGGTGGCTACACCTTC CASSLDPEGGYTF